This T cell receptor (beta chain) was sequenced during a study of blood T cell repertoires in COVID-19. Across the study: The samples span acute and convalescent COVID-19 from the United States, Italy and Spain. T cells, B-cell-depleted T cells, or PBMCs supplied cDNA or gDNA.

Original processing methods: Estimation of nucleated cell counts was performed using reference gene primer amplification. Generated by immunoSEQ multiplex PCR, the TCRdb table keeps only in-frame clones and is missing some. The DNA was the basis for D and trimming; V, J and clone size are from that table. This table has under 300,000 clones, just under 85% appearing once. The V and J ends lost 5 bases and 4 bases, in that order; junction bases with no gene match: 5. CDR3 length: 13 residues. Germline V lookup: CDR1 MNHEY, CDR2 SVGAGI. The source is a woman in her sixties with active or convalescent COVID-19. The sequencing sample was made of peripheral blood. This chain joins TRBV6-5 and TRBJ2-7; 7 bases are a match to TRBD1. The DNA for the CDR3 is TGTGCCAGCAGTACAGGACAGGTATACGAGCAGTACGTC. This gives the protein CASSTGQVYEQYV.